Reported below is one T cell receptor (beta chain). This specimen belongs to a study of blood T cell repertoires in COVID-19. Background on the study: The United States, Italy and Spain supplied acute and convalescent COVID-19 samples. PBMCs, B-cell-depleted T cells, or T cells were the source of the cDNA or gDNA that made up the material.

As handled by the study authors: The assay estimated nucleated cells by amplifying reference gene primers. Generated by immunoSEQ multiplex PCR, the TCRdb table keeps only in-frame clones and is missing some. That table furnishes V, J and clone size, whereas the DNA furnished D and trimming. The sample carries some 110,000 clones, 75% to 90% recorded once. Germline lookup yields CDR1 SGHRS and CDR2 YFSETQ. V lost 7 bases and J lost 6; bases outside the gene matches: 10. There are 14 residues in the CDR3. This chain uses TRBV5-1 with TRBJ2-7, with TRBD1 identical over 10 bases. This receptor was identified in a man between 70 and 80 years old with acute or convalescent COVID-19. The sequenced sample was peripheral blood. CDR3 residues: CASGRPDRGSEQYF. In DNA, the CDR3 is TGCGCCAGCGGCCGCCCGGACAGGGGGAGCGAGCAGTACTTC.